What follows are 21 T cell receptor beta chains derived from one specimen sequenced in a study of blood T cells in healthy people across ages. Using a J-beta primer mix together with a sample-barcoded 5' primer, a second PCR was run for roughly 7 to 12 cycles. TCRdb reprocessed the 5' RACE reads via MiXCR and lists one record per CDR3 protein. The profile covers about 380,000 distinct CDR3 sequences, with 52% appearing a single time and over 40% taken by the ten largest. Sequencing was performed on blood. These TCRs come from a man between 60 and 70 years old in good health.

With respect to this clonotype: One junction end does not reproduce the germline sequence, and a read error may be involved. The chain recombines TRBV7-2 with TRBJ2-3; D remains ambiguous. The CDR3 is made up of 14 amino acids. The germline gives CDR1 SGHTA, CDR2 FQGNSA. This chain's CDR3 is CASGFFQSTDTQYF. DNA of the CDR3: TGTGCCAGCGGCTTTTTCCAGAGCACAGATACGCAGTATTTT.

This clonotype was seen more than once but under ten times. The chain links TRBV20-1 to TRBJ2-1; D may be TRBD1 or TRBD2 (5 bases each). V was shortened by 3 bases and J by 0 bases, with 6 bases between the two germline ends. The CDR3 is made up of 13 amino acids. Germline CDR1 reads DFQATT; CDR2 reads SNEGSKA (reference sequence). CDR3 bases: TGCAGTGCTAGGGGGGACTCCTACAATGAGCAGTTCTTC. The encoded protein is CSARGDSYNEQFF.

The V and J genes are TRBV20-1 and TRBJ2-7; perhaps TRBD1 as D (5 bases). CDR3 size: 15 residues. Deletions cut 3 bases from V and 1 base from J, with 16 bases between. Germline CDR1 is DFQATT and CDR2 is SNEGSKA (reference sequence). CDR3 loop: CSASSAGKGSYEQYF. The CDR3 DNA reads TGCAGTGCTAGTTCGGCAGGAAAGGGGTCCTACGAGCAGTACTTC.

To note about this clonotype: Given a much more abundant clone one base away, this may be a read error. The chain carries TRBV20-1 and TRBJ2-1; D may be TRBD1 (6 bases). Deletions cut 1 base from V and 10 bases from J, with 14 bases between. This CDR3 is built from 13 residues. The germline CDR1 and CDR2 sequences are DFQATT and SNEGSKA (reference sequence). The DNA of the CDR3 is TGCAGTGCTAGAGTAGGGGGTATCTACGAGCAGTTCTTC. This sequence encodes CSARVGGIYEQFF.

This sequence joins TRBV5-1 and TRBJ2-3, with 8 bases lining up with TRBD1. Trimming removed 4 bases from V and 3 bases from J; junction bases left unmatched: 10. Germline loops: CDR1 SGHRS, CDR2 YFSETQ. The CDR3 has 16 amino acids. The CDR3 loop reads CASSPGQGLLTDTQYF. The CDR3, as DNA: TGCGCCAGCAGCCCCGGACAGGGCCTTTTAACAGATACGCAGTATTTT.

The chain has TRBV29-1 and TRBJ2-7; D might be TRBD1 or TRBD2, each matching 5 bases. Germline CDR1 SQVTM, CDR2 ANQGSEA. The V and J ends lost 7 bases and 7 bases respectively, with 20 bases between them. This CDR3 contains 13 residues. The CDR3 reads CSAPGFRDHEQYF. Here the CDR3 DNA reads TGCAGCGCCCCCGGCTTCAGGGACCATGAGCAGTACTTC.

The chain combines TRBV5-1 with TRBJ2-3; maybe TRBD2 (5 bases). The CDR3 is 14 amino acids. V dropped 6 bases and J dropped 0 bases, with 11 bases sitting between them. CDR1 and CDR2 from the germline V gene are SGHRS and YFSETQ. Here the CDR3 DNA reads TGCGCCAGCATGCGAGCGGTTAGCACAGATACGCAGTATTTT. This gives the protein CASMRAVSTDTQYF. Using reference TRBV5-1 and TRBJ2-3 for the parts outside the CDR3, the full variable domain is KAGVTQTPRYLIKTRGQQVTLSCSPISGHRSVSWYQQTPGQGLQFLFEYFSETQRNKGNFPGRFSGRQFSNSRSEMNVSTLELGDSALYLCASMRAVSTDTQYFGPGTRLTVL.

This chain connects TRBV20-1 to TRBJ1-5, with D unresolved. Trimming left V 4 bases short and J 6 bases short, with 22 bases between. This CDR3 is built from 16 residues. CDR1 is DFQATT, CDR2 SNEGSKA, per germline (reference sequence). For the CDR3, the DNA is TGCAGTGCTACCTTAGGACTAAGTAGCGTCTCTCAGCCCCAGCATTTT. It translates to CSATLGLSSVSQPQHF.

Remarks on this clonotype: A clone one base away is much larger, so this may be a read error. The rearrangement uses TRBV13 and TRBJ2-4; D is possibly TRBD1 (6 bases). V gave up 5 bases and J gave up 0 bases, with 17 bases separating them. The germline V gene has CDR1 PRHDT and CDR2 FYEKMQ (reference sequence). The CDR3 is made up of 17 amino acids. The CDR3 DNA follows: TGTGCCAGCAGCGGACAGCCAGTCAGGGGAGCCAAAAACATTCAGTACTTC. Translating gives CASSGQPVRGAKNIQYF.

About this clonotype: Possible read error: a much larger clone is one base away. DNA of the CDR3: TGCAGTGCTAGAGAAGGGGCCAACGCCCTGACTTTC. Translated: CSAREGANALTF. V gene TRBV20-1 combines with J gene TRBJ2-6, with a tentative D call TRBD1 (5 bases). CDR3 length: 12 residues. CDR1 is DFQATT, CDR2 SNEGSKA, per germline (reference sequence).

This clonotype was seen ten or more times. V gene TRBV5-1 combines with J gene TRBJ2-7; D possibly corresponds to TRBD1 (7 bases). This CDR3 comprises 14 residues. Trimming cost V 4 bases and J 6 bases, with 17 bases left between them. In germline, CDR1 is SGHRS, CDR2 YFSETQ. CDR3 region: CASSPSRQGGEQYF. CDR3 sequence (DNA): TGCGCCAGCAGCCCATCTCGACAGGGAGGCGAGCAGTACTTC.

The chain links TRBV4-3 to TRBJ2-4; 9 bases fit TRBD2. The J call is doubtful: the DNA matches TRBJ2-7 better. In germline, CDR1 is LGHNA, CDR2 YSLEER. The CDR3 contains 16 residues. The CDR3 sequence: CASSQDSSGISYEQYF. Written as DNA, the CDR3 is TGCGCCAGCAGCCAAGACTCTAGCGGGATCTCTTACGAGCAGTACTTC.

The CDR3 coding sequence is TGTGCCAGCATCCTCGACAGATTGAACACTGAAGCTTTCTTT. Translating gives CASILDRLNTEAFF. The V call is TRBV7-2, the J call TRBJ1-1; a possible D gene is TRBD1 (5 bases). There are 14 residues in the CDR3. From germline, CDR1 is SGHTA and CDR2 FQGNSA. Trimming shortened V by 7 bases and J by 0 bases, and 12 bases separated the two germline ends.

The chain is built from TRBV7-2 and TRBJ1-6; D gene unclear. Trimming took 5 bases from V and 8 from J, leaving 25 bases between them. There are 18 residues in the CDR3. Germline-derived CDR1 and CDR2 are SGHTA and FQGNSA. In DNA form, the CDR3 reads TGTGCCAGCAGCCCCTCTTTGGCAGGTGCTTTGGCTTATTCACCCCTCCACTTT. Translated, it gives CASSPSLAGALAYSPLHF. The variable domain in full, with the rest retrieved from reference TRBV7-2 and TRBJ1-6, is GAGVSQSPSNKVTEKGKDVELRCDPISGHTALYWYRQSLGQGLEFLIYFQGNSAPDKSGLPSDRFSAERTGGSVSTLTIQRTQQEDSAVYLCASSPSLAGALAYSPLHFGNGTRLTVT.

V is TRBV28 and J is TRBJ2-3; D is uncertain. V lost 5 bases and J 3 bases, leaving 12 bases between the germline ends. The CDR3 runs to 14 residues. Per the germline V gene, CDR1 is MDHEN and CDR2 is SYDVKM. CDR3 DNA: TGTGCCAGCAGTGCCCCGGCGGTGACAGATACGCAGTATTTT. As protein: CASSAPAVTDTQYF.

The rearrangement links TRBV11-3 to TRBJ2-1; no clear D. Per the germline V gene, CDR1 is SGHNT and CDR2 is YENEEA. The CDR3 contains 12 residues. Trimming shortened V by 5 bases and J by 12 bases, and 14 bases separated the two germline ends. The CDR3 spells CASSRNLGWQFF. CDR3 nucleotides: TGTGCCAGCAGCAGAAATCTAGGGTGGCAGTTCTTC.

The chain uses TRBV6-5 and TRBJ2-7, with 8 bases identical to TRBD1. The germline V gene has CDR1 MNHEY and CDR2 SVGAGI. V lost 5 bases to trimming and J lost 2 bases; unmatched junction nucleotides: 5. The CDR3 has 14 residues. CDR3 nucleotides: TGTGCCAGCAGTCGGACAGGGACGGCCTACGAGCAGTACTTC. Amino acid sequence: CASSRTGTAYEQYF.

The CDR3 here is CASRVGGGGKETQYF. The CDR3 coding sequence is TGTGCCAGCAGAGTCGGGGGCGGGGGGAAGGAGACCCAGTACTTC. This chain joins TRBV7-2 and TRBJ2-5; 8 bases match TRBD2. CDR1 is SGHTA and CDR2 is FQGNSA in the germline V gene. Trimming took 6 bases from V and 5 from J; bases not matched to a gene: 11. The CDR3 spans 15 residues.

This chain joins TRBV5-6 and TRBJ2-3, with D possibly TRBD1 on 6 matching bases. With 1 base removed from V and 5 bases from J, the gap between germline ends came to 20 bases. The CDR3 has 17 amino acids. Germline V gene sequence: CDR1 SGHDT, CDR2 YYEEEE. The CDR3 region has the DNA TGTGCCAGCAGCTTGTCTCTCGCTTTACGAGGGGGAGATACGCAGTATTTT. It yields the protein CASSLSLALRGGDTQYF.

This clonotype was seen more than once but under ten times. The rearrangement joins TRBV6-5 to TRBJ2-3; no reliable D call. The CDR3 loop spans 13 amino acids. CDR1 is MNHEY and CDR2 is SVGAGI in the germline V gene. V lost 5 bases to trimming and J lost 6 bases, with 12 bases between them. Here the CDR3 reads CASSDTQSDTQYF. CDR3 coding DNA: TGTGCCAGCAGTGACACTCAGTCGGATACGCAGTATTTT.

J is TRBJ2-5 and V is TRBV6-1; 7 bases map to TRBD1. TRBJ2-7 explains the end of the DNA better; the J call may be wrong. The CDR3 totals 14 residues. CDR1 and CDR2 from the germline V gene are MNHNS and SASEGT. CDR3 residues: CAVRDRDFSYEQYF. DNA of the CDR3: TGTGCCGTGAGAGACAGGGATTTCTCCTACGAGCAGTACTTC.